This TCR beta chain was recovered during a study of blood T cells in healthy people across ages. This clonotype has just a few counts. Its cognate antigen is unknown. Study-level results: Aged donors had fewer naive CD4+ cells and lower diversity than long-lived donors. Roughly linearly, TCR beta diversity per million T cells fell as age increased.

This CDR3 is 15 amino acids long. Germline CDR1 is MNHNY and CDR2 is SVGAGI (reference sequence). V lost 6 bases to trimming and J lost 5 bases, with 14 bases between them. Through a sample-barcoded 5' primer and a J-beta primer mix, a second PCR was run for roughly 7 to 11 cycles. Each CDR3 protein gets one entry after TCRdb re-called the 5' RACE reads with MiXCR. The profile shows approximately 900,000 distinct CDR3 sequences, about 28% of them singletons. These data also featured in a second study, about T cells of mothers and their children. According to that study: Slightly, though not significantly, more overlap was seen in related than in unrelated mother-child pairs.

V and J are TRBV6-6 and TRBJ1-6, with D tentatively TRBD1 (6 bases). The sample consisted of blood. The receptor's source is a woman in her forties in good health. The CDR3, as DNA: TGTGCCAGCAGCAACAAGGGGGGGAATAATTCACCCCTCCACTTT. This translates into CASSNKGGNNSPLHF.